The T cell receptor beta chain under discussion was sequenced for a study of T cell responses to AZD1222 COVID-19 vaccine (dated by TCRdb to the early 2020s). With respect to the entire study: A total of about 230 trial participants underwent TCR sequencing, of whom 200 to 220 received two doses of AZD1222 and 26 received two doses of the MenACWY control vaccine. Trial participants were enrolled into age subgroups of 18-55, 56-69 and 70-plus years, which contained around 150, 28 and 57 TCR-sequenced participants, respectively.

Read against the paper, the sample's time point label means: about 28 days (+/-7) after the second vaccine dose. AZD1222 recipients with second doses at about 4 weeks or about 12 weeks were pooled, because spike-specific TCR depth and breadth did not differ between schedules. Vaccinee samples were obtained from the UK trials COV001 and COV002, which included a single-blind randomized controlled phase 2/3 trial of AZD1222 (ChAdOx1 nCoV-19) in healthy adults. For TCRbeta chain sequencing, PBMC samples were collected from trial participants at day 0 and at day 28 after the second dose. Paper-wide results and their limitations: Epitopes outside the regions mutated in the B.1.351 and B.1.1.7 variants were reportedly recognized by nearly half of the unique spike-specific TCRs. Vaccine-associated CD4 TCRs spanned the whole spike protein, with dominant responses in regions 160-218 and 743-854. Participants were mostly white British, with more females than males. The authors suggested clonal diversity may have been underestimated. Because no day 14 peak-response samples were available, repertoires were characterized only after the peak T cell response. After two AZD1222 doses, both the breadth and the depth of spike-specific TCRs were significantly higher than at day 0 and than in MenACWY recipients. Only 5 to 7 AZD1222 recipients were SARS-CoV-2 seropositive at baseline, limiting conclusions about previously exposed vaccinees. The 56-69-year group was small, and its depth increase did not reach significance, likely because of low power.

Note on this clone: The target of this receptor is not known. Base qualities are not recorded, but no much larger clone differs from it by a single base.

The germline V gene supplies CDR1 MDHEN and CDR2 SYDVKM. CDR3 length: 13 amino acids, cysteine to phenylalanine. Of all the DNA, just the CDR3 is kept, 39 bases in frame from base 1. The V end loses 8 bases and the J end loses 3 bases, and a stretch of 13 bases separates them. The CDR3 regions of human TCRbeta chains were analyzed by immunosequencing. Per the source publication's procedure: Repertoire TCRs were matched against a reference library of SARS-CoV-2-specific TCRs generated with the MIRA antigen-specificity platform. Breadth was defined as the fraction of unique TCRs that were SARS-CoV-2-associated, and depth was defined as the fraction of total T cells that were SARS-CoV-2-associated. Using the MIRA data, every spike-specific TCR was mapped to the spike region that the TCR reacted to and assigned to either a CD4 or a CD8 class. Log10-transformed breadth and depth values were compared by one-way ANOVA with Sidak's multiple comparisons tests. The table comes from immuneACCESS by way of TCRdb, which keeps in-frame sequences with V and J called. Part of the clones is missing from these tables; in studies checked, under half for an unresolved V gene and the rest for unknown reasons. The V and J calls and clone size are taken from that table; D and trimming were inferred from the DNA. This sample comprises 95,000 to 130,000 clones, approximately 90% of them detected only once. The ten largest account for roughly 1.5% of the sample.

Recombination linked TRBV28 to TRBJ1-2, and perhaps TRBD1 as D gene, on 6 matching bases. The TCR comes from an adult who received the AZD1222 COVID-19 vaccine. The material was peripheral blood, obtained 28 days after the second AZD1222 dose. The CDR3 loop reads CASRQGGHYGYTF. The nucleotide sequence is TGTGCCAGCCGACAAGGGGGACACTATGGCTACACCTTC.